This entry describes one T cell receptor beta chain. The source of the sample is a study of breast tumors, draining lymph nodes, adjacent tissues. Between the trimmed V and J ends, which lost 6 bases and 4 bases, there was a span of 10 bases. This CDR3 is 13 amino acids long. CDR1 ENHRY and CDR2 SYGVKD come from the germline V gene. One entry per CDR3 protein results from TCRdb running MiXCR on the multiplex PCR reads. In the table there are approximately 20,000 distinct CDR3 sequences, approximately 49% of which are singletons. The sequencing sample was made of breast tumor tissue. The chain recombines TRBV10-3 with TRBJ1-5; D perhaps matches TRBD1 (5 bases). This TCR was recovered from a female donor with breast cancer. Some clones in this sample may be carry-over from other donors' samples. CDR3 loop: CAISGAGNQPQHF. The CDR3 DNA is TGTGCCATCAGCGGGGCCGGGAATCAGCCCCAGCATTTT.